Sequencing of this T cell receptor beta chain was carried out in a study of shared clonotypes between healthy human individuals. The study drew all its donors from Caucasian adults living in Nashville, Tennessee. About 100 million PBMCs supplied genomic DNA for unsorted samples. Each subset's genomic DNA was split evenly across several immunoSEQ plates. Data came from immunoSEQ multiplex PCR; TCRdb stores just in-frame clones and leaves some out. The top ten hold around 12% of the sample, which has 490,000 or so clones, roughly 85% seen once. The sequence came from a middle-aged woman in good health. Some clones in this sample may be carry-over from other donors' samples. Material: PBMCs.

In DNA form, the CDR3 reads TGTGCCAGCAGCCAAGATCAGGGGACTAGCGGGAGCACAGATACGCAGTATTTT. Its translation: CASSQDQGTSGSTDTQYF. The genes are TRBV4-2 and TRBJ2-3; TRBD2 matches 12 bases. Germline V lookup: CDR1 LGHNA, CDR2 YNFKEQ. The CDR3 runs 18 residues. With 0 bases clipped from V and 0 bases from J, the junction kept 4 bases outside the gene matches.